This T cell receptor beta chain appears in the sequencing data of a study of radiation and T cells in renal cell carcinoma. Overall study: Nephrectomy followed 15 Gy stereotactic body radiation by 4 weeks.

Regarding time point: blood 2 weeks post-SBRT. As to treatment: 15 Gy SBRT to primary tumor, nephrectomy 4 weeks later. Clear cell pathology was present in this patient's renal cell carcinoma. Germline-derived CDR1 and CDR2 are SGHRS and YFSETQ. The junction had 6 bases not matched to a gene; V was cut back by 5 bases and J by 5 bases. This CDR3 is 14 amino acids long. Study-level points and caveats: In blood, top tumor clones expanded by 2 weeks, shrinking by 4.

As concerns this clone: Its antigen is as yet unknown.

Here immunoSEQ multiplex PCR was the method, and the copy in TCRdb shows in-frame clones only, minus some. The sample contains around 130,000 clones, around 90% of which appear only once. The sequence was collected from a woman aged 70-85 years with renal cell carcinoma. The input for sequencing was blood, taken from a patient whose treatment included radiotherapy and nephrectomy. The gene calls are TRBV5-1 and TRBJ1-2, with 10 nucleotides matching TRBD1. The CDR3 DNA sequence: TGCGCCAGCAGTCTGGAGGGACAGGGGTATGGCTACACCTTC. It translates to CASSLEGQGYGYTF.